A single sample gave rise to the 13 T cell receptor beta chains below, sequenced in a study of shared clonotypes between healthy human individuals. Using immunoSEQ multiplex PCR, the repertoire was profiled, and TCRdb retains in-frame clones only, with some absent. This sample yields hundreds of thousands of clones, of which 87% are seen a single time; about 17% belongs to the top ten. Material for sequencing was memory CD8+ T cells sorted from blood. Stated subset: CD45RO+ cells pooled with CCR7-negative TemRA cells. These receptors came from a man aged 18 to 30 in good health.

This chain links TRBV6-1 with TRBJ2-5; TRBD1 is a possible D gene (6 bases). The germline V gene encodes CDR1 MNHNS and CDR2 SASEGT. Trimming stripped 4 bases from V and 5 bases from J, with 14 bases between. The length of the CDR3 is 14 residues. CDR3 sequence reads: CASSGYRVGETQYF. CDR3 nucleotide sequence: TGTGCCAGCAGTGGGTACAGGGTCGGGGAGACCCAGTACTTC.

This clone came up a few times. The V and J genes are TRBV7-9 and TRBJ2-5; TRBD1 matches 7 bases. This CDR3 region has 16 residues. V shed 5 bases, J shed 5 bases, and the junction held 14 bases outside the gene matches. From germline, CDR1 is SEHNR and CDR2 FQNEAQ (reference sequence). CDR3 nucleotides: TGTGCCAGCAGCCCCTCGCGAACAGGGGTCGAGGAGACCCAGTACTTC. Protein sequence: CASSPSRTGVEETQYF.

V and J are TRBV4-1 and TRBJ2-1; TRBD2 is a possible D gene (6 bases). Germline V lookup: CDR1 MGHRA, CDR2 YSYEKL. V was shortened by 8 bases and J by 13 bases, with 21 bases between the two germline ends. The length of the CDR3 is 13 residues. CDR3 DNA sequence: TGCGCCAGCGCTGACACTAGCAGTGGGATACAGTTCTTC. Translated, it gives CASADTSSGIQFF.

The chain uses TRBV19 and TRBJ1-4; unclear D gene. The V end lost 3 bases, the J end lost 0 bases, and 8 bases lay between the germline ends. This CDR3 has 15 residues. Per germline, CDR1 LNHDA and CDR2 SQIVND (reference sequence). The CDR3 DNA reads as TGTGCCAGTAGTATCCACAGTGCAACTAATGAAAAACTGTTTTTT. Amino acid sequence: CASSIHSATNEKLFF.

J is TRBJ2-5 and V is TRBV6-1; 10 positions match TRBD2. Germline V CDR1 and CDR2: MNHNS, SASEGT. This CDR3 is 16 amino acids long. Germline trimming cut 0 bases from V and 5 bases from J; bases unmatched to any gene: 6. The CDR3 region has the DNA TGTGCCAGCAGTGAAGCGCAGCGGGGGGGCCTGGAGACCCAGTACTTC. It specifies CASSEAQRGGLETQYF.

This chain links TRBV4-3 with TRBJ2-7; 7 positions agree with TRBD1. From germline, CDR1 is LGHNA and CDR2 YSLEER. Trimming took 0 bases from V and 3 from J; bases not matched to a gene: 5. CDR3 size: 15 residues. CDR3: CASSQDHAGGYEQYF. The CDR3 bases are TGCGCCAGCAGCCAAGACCATGCAGGGGGCTACGAGCAGTACTTC.

This clone was recorded only once. This chain links TRBV4-1 with TRBJ1-6; D unresolved. Trimming took off 2 bases at V and 10 bases at J, with 21 bases between the two ends. Per the germline V gene, CDR1 is MGHRA and CDR2 is YSYEKL. This CDR3 spans 17 amino acids. The CDR3: CASSQWLRGGRLSPLHF. Here the CDR3 DNA reads TGCGCCAGCAGCCAATGGTTGCGGGGAGGGAGACTATCACCCCTCCACTTT.

This clone has a single count. V is TRBV7-8 and J is TRBJ2-3; D unclear. Looked up from germline, CDR1 is SGHVS and CDR2 is FQNEAQ. The CDR3 length is 17 residues. V lost 4 bases, J lost 0 bases, and 17 bases lay in between. In nucleotides, the CDR3 is TGTGCCAGCAGCTACAACCCAAAAGATTCTAGCACAGATACGCAGTATTTT. As protein: CASSYNPKDSSTDTQYF.

This rearrangement joins TRBV5-1 to TRBJ2-7, with 7 bases that match TRBD1. The CDR3 runs to 16 residues. V lost 3 bases and J lost 1; bases outside the gene matches: 10. The germline CDR1 and CDR2 sequences are SGHRS and YFSETQ. The CDR3: CASSSPTGTESYEQYF. CDR3 DNA sequence: TGCGCCAGCAGCTCCCCAACCGGGACAGAGTCCTACGAGCAGTACTTC. Complete variable domain (other parts from reference TRBV5-1 and TRBJ2-7): KAGVTQTPRYLIKTRGQQVTLSCSPISGHRSVSWYQQTPGQGLQFLFEYFSETQRNKGNFPGRFSGRQFSNSRSEMNVSTLELGDSALYLCASSSPTGTESYEQYFGPGTRLTVT.

The genes are TRBV4-2 and TRBJ1-6; 10 bases agree with TRBD1. The CDR3 spans 15 residues. After removal of 2 bases from V and 8 bases from J, the junction contained 3 bases not matched to a gene. The germline gives CDR1 LGHNA, CDR2 YNFKEQ. The chain's CDR3 is CASSQIGTGDSPLHF. DNA for the CDR3: TGTGCCAGCAGCCAAATCGGGACAGGGGATTCACCCCTCCACTTT.

The J gene is TRBJ2-7, the V gene TRBV18; D not resolved. The germline gives CDR1 KGHSH, CDR2 LQKENI. V was cut by 1 base and J by 2 bases, with 6 bases left in between. The CDR3 spans 13 residues. CDR3 coding DNA: TGTGCCAGCTCACCACAGGGTACCTACGAGCAGTACTTC. Translation: CASSPQGTYEQYF.

The V call is TRBV10-3, the J call TRBJ2-1; TRBD1 aligns across 10 bases. The CDR3 extends over 15 amino acids. V shed 2 bases, J shed 4 bases, and the junction held 2 bases outside the gene matches. Germline CDR1 is ENHRY and CDR2 is SYGVKD. CDR3 bases: TGTGCCATCAGTGAGGGGACAGGGGAATACAATGAGCAGTTCTTC. Encoded protein: CAISEGTGEYNEQFF.

The J gene is TRBJ1-1, the V gene TRBV9; the D gene is possibly TRBD1 (5 bases). This CDR3 is built from 13 residues. Trimming shortened V by 2 bases and J by 5 bases, and 10 bases separated the two germline ends. Germline CDR1 and CDR2: SGDLS and YYNGEE. The CDR3 region has the DNA TGTGCCAGCAGCGTTAGCTGGGGGACTGAAGCTTTCTTT. Amino acids: CASSVSWGTEAFF.